This T cell receptor beta chain is drawn from a study of blood T cell repertoires in COVID-19. Looking at the study overall: The United States, Italy and Spain were the sources of the acute and convalescent COVID-19 samples.

Using immunoSEQ multiplex PCR, the repertoire was profiled, and TCRdb retains in-frame clones only, with some absent. The sample yields under 130,000 clones, about 90% seen once. V lost 1 base, J lost 0 bases, and 8 bases lay in between. Germline lookup yields CDR1 SEHNR and CDR2 FQNEAQ (reference sequence). There are 15 residues in the CDR3. The sample was peripheral blood. This TCR was recovered from a man aged 50 to 59 in a cohort sampled during active COVID-19. V and J are TRBV7-9 and TRBJ2-3; tentatively, D is TRBD1 (5 bases). The chain's CDR3 is CASSLGQSSTDTQYF. CDR3 nucleotides: TGTGCCAGCAGCTTAGGACAGTCAAGCACAGATACGCAGTATTTT.